The TCR beta chain described here comes from a study of T cells expressing NK-cell markers. The wider study: In sorted CD3+CD56+NKG2C+, CD3+CD56+NKG2C- and CD3+CD56-NKG2C+ T cells, TCR beta repertoires were obtained. Study results and limitations: HCMV specificity of the expanded NKG2C+ T cell clones stayed unclear. Dominant NKG2C+ clonotypes were found to form roughly 1.0-7.5% of CD8+ T cells in 5 or 6 donors.

A word on this clonotype: The antigen remains unidentified.

Synthesis of TCR beta cDNA relied on 5'RACE template switching carrying UMIs. Each CDR3 protein gets one entry in TCRdb, which reprocessed the 5' RACE reads and gives no DNA. The sample includes some 450,000 distinct CDR3 sequences. The CDR3 extends over 14 amino acids. CDR1 DFQATT and CDR2 SNEGSKA come from the germline V gene (reference sequence). The sample consisted of blood T cells: a sorted CD56 or NKG2C T cell subset, CD4+ or CD8+ T cells, or bulk PBMC T cells (not recorded which). This TCR derives from a woman between 18 and 75 years old in good health. The chain carries TRBV20-1 and TRBJ2-1; as DNA is missing, the TRBD2 call by TCRdb cannot be tested. CDR3 in amino acids: CSASPSGPYNEQFF.